The rows below give T cell receptor beta chains drawn from one sample of a study of CD8 T cells in Susac syndrome. Using its own MiXCR run on the immunoSEQ multiplex PCR reads, TCRdb lists one record per CDR3 protein. Seen here are 150,000 or so distinct CDR3 sequences, 85% to 95% observed once, and the top ten hold roughly 0.15%. The sample taken for sequencing was CD4+ T cells from PBMCs. The source is a human donor with Susac syndrome. Each CDR3 is given without its conserved first and last residue.

V gene: TRBV5-1
CDR3 protein: ASSSGLEEKLF

V gene: TRBV4-1
CDR3 protein: ASRDLRGFNEQY

V gene: TRBV18
CDR3 protein: ASSRRLGQDEQY

V gene: TRBV9
CDR3 protein: ASSVDYSGGYEQY

V gene: TRBV6-6
CDR3 protein: ASSFGQGTHEQY

V gene: TRBV4-1
CDR3 protein: ASSQDRDKNAF

V gene: TRBV28
CDR3 protein: ASCGGSVAKNIQY

V gene: TRBV6-6
CDR3 protein: ASSYTGGDNEQF

V gene: TRBV4-3
CDR3 protein: ASSPYKTPNYGYT

V gene: TRBV9
CDR3 protein: ASSVAYLLDEQF

V gene: TRBV9
CDR3 protein: ASSVQGGTEAF

V gene: TRBV12-3/TRBV12-4
CDR3 protein: ASSLHRVADGYT

V gene: TRBV20-1
CDR3 protein: SASGGQETQY

V gene: TRBV15
CDR3 protein: ATSRGPGHPEKLF

V gene: TRBV19
CDR3 protein: ASSMTGLRTEAF

V gene: TRBV20-1
CDR3 protein: SARGYGRGLYEQY

V gene: TRBV27
CDR3 protein: ASSEGRGRGKLNQPQH

V gene: TRBV5-1
CDR3 protein: ASSLGGHPKAYNEQF

V gene: TRBV30
CDR3 protein: ARSGTGGLVAY

V gene: TRBV18
CDR3 protein: ASAQETGGTYEQY

V gene: TRBV5-4
CDR3 protein: ASSRRGTGVQETQY

V gene: TRBV30
CDR3 protein: AWMRSSRQGAGYGYT

V gene: TRBV5-4
CDR3 protein: ASSSPKTGETQY

V gene: TRBV5-1
CDR3 protein: ASVTEGQGRNEQF

V gene: TRBV7-3
CDR3 protein: ASSLRGGAYNEQF

V gene: TRBV3-1
CDR3 protein: ASSQDTNQPQH

V gene: TRBV5-1
CDR3 protein: ASSRDGGNYGYT

V gene: TRBV5-6
CDR3 protein: ASSLTGTGLQPQH

V gene: TRBV4-3
CDR3 protein: ASSSVGGPSNYGYT

V gene: TRBV7-2
CDR3 protein: ASSPRHPGQGEQY

V gene: TRBV4-3
CDR3 protein: ASSQDDGPRQETQY

V gene: TRBV30
CDR3 protein: AWSVGGSSYEQY

V gene: TRBV2
CDR3 protein: ASKGLAPPDTQY

V gene: TRBV6-5
CDR3 protein: ASSSFIRRTVNSPLH

V gene: TRBV20-1
CDR3 protein: SATDRVGKNTEAF

V gene: TRBV29-1
CDR3 protein: SVVRGEGETQY

V gene: TRBV4-1
CDR3 protein: ASSQEEERGEQF

V gene: TRBV3-1
CDR3 protein: ASSQSEGELF

V gene: TRBV30
CDR3 protein: AWSDRGNQPQH

V gene: TRBV5-1
CDR3 protein: ASRRTDSSYEQY

V gene: TRBV4-3
CDR3 protein: ASSQPGLWGYT

V gene: TRBV4-3
CDR3 protein: ASSPSPTGFEKLF

V gene: TRBV6-9
CDR3 protein: ASGQGATGELF

V gene: TRBV19
CDR3 protein: ASTRGLNEKLF

V gene: TRBV7-9
CDR3 protein: ASSPGTSGVTGELF

V gene: TRBV6-5
CDR3 protein: ASGVSGTVREKLF

V gene: TRBV20-1
CDR3 protein: SAIRQGQETQY

V gene: TRBV30
CDR3 protein: AWNRRERTDTQY

V gene: TRBV20-1
CDR3 protein: SARLAGYLETQY

V gene: TRBV9
CDR3 protein: ASSATTDTQY

V gene: TRBV9
CDR3 protein: ASSVRDGTDTQY

V gene: TRBV12-3/TRBV12-4
CDR3 protein: ASSLKTGGELF

V gene: TRBV30
CDR3 protein: AWSVEVYAEAF

V gene: TRBV12-3/TRBV12-4
CDR3 protein: ASSRRGRGDTEAF

V gene: TRBV5-1
CDR3 protein: ASSVRLDSGTDTQY

V gene: TRBV7-8
CDR3 protein: ASSLDRQDTQY

V gene: TRBV30
CDR3 protein: AWSVSGIEETQY